The 3 T cell receptor beta chains presented below share a single source sample, sequenced in a study of CD8 T cells in ankylosing spondylitis. TCRdb fed the 5' RACE reads into MiXCR, producing one record per CDR3 protein. The sample includes just over 300,000 distinct CDR3 sequences, 20% to 25% of them seen just once. The sequencing input was blood, either unsorted or a sorted T cell fraction (not recorded which). These TCRs come from a female donor with ankylosing spondylitis or in good health (not recorded which).

This clonotype was seen many times. The chain recombines TRBV20-1 with TRBJ2-7; TRBD1 is a possible D gene (5 bases). The V end was cut by 7 bases, the J end by 3 bases, with 10 bases between. CDR1 and CDR2 from the germline V gene are DFQATT and SNEGSKA (reference sequence). This CDR3 is built from 11 residues. The CDR3 DNA sequence: TGCAGTGGCAGGGCCAACTACGAGCAGTACTTC. This gives the protein CSGRANYEQYF.

V usage is TRBV20-1 and J usage is TRBJ2-7, with 13 bases fitting TRBD2. The ends lost 0 bases at V and 6 bases at J; junction bases unmatched: 2. The germline CDR1 and CDR2 sequences are DFQATT and SNEGSKA (reference sequence). CDR3 length: 14 residues. The CDR3 DNA reads TGCAGTGCTAGAGAGACTAGCGGGAGGCCCGAGCAGTACTTC. This translates into CSARETSGRPEQYF.

This clonotype has just a few counts. The chain employs TRBV10-3 and TRBJ1-4, with D uncertain. The germline V gene encodes CDR1 ENHRY and CDR2 SYGVKD. The V and J ends lost 3 bases and 5 bases respectively, with 7 bases between them. There are 13 residues in the CDR3. CDR3 residues: CAISEGLNEKLFF. The CDR3, as DNA: TGTGCCATCAGTGAAGGACTGAATGAAAAACTGTTTTTT.